The next 5 T cell receptor beta chains were all read from a single sample in a study of CD8+CD57+ T cells in acquired aplastic anemia. Using genomic DNA as the template, TCR beta VDJ and CDR3 profiling was carried out. TCRdb fed the reads into MiXCR, producing one record per CDR3 protein. The sample includes 300,000 or so distinct CDR3 sequences, roughly three fifths seen only once; the top ten take 6.5% to 10%. Sequenced input: sorted CD4+, CD8+, or CD8+CD57+ T cells (not recorded which) from PBMCs. The receptors here all came from a human donor with severe aplastic anemia or a healthy control (not recorded which).

This clonotype was observed a single time. V usage is TRBV20-1 and J usage is TRBJ2-7; perhaps TRBD2 as D (6 bases). CDR3 length equals 14 residues. The V end was cut by 1 base, the J end by 2 bases, with 12 bases between. Germline CDR1 reads DFQATT; CDR2 reads SNEGSKA (reference sequence). The CDR3, as DNA: TGCAGTGCTAGAGGTGGGAGGCCCACCTACGAGCAGTACTTC. It yields the protein CSARGGRPTYEQYF.

This chain links TRBV20-1 with TRBJ2-7; weak D call: TRBD1 (5 bases). Between the trimmed V and J ends, which lost 3 bases and 3 bases, there was a span of 9 bases. This CDR3 is built from 12 residues. Germline CDR1 is DFQATT and CDR2 is SNEGSKA (reference sequence). The CDR3 loop reads CSASTDSYEQYF. CDR3 sequence (DNA): TGCAGTGCTAGTACCGACAGCTACGAGCAGTACTTC.

This clonotype was recorded many times. This rearrangement joins TRBV5-1 to TRBJ1-2, with D perhaps matching TRBD1 (6 bases). Germline lookup yields CDR1 SGHRS and CDR2 YFSETQ. The CDR3 spans 14 residues. V gave up 5 bases and J gave up 5 bases, with 16 bases separating them. CDR3 loop: CASSSDSPSYGYTF. The CDR3 coding sequence is TGCGCCAGCAGTTCGGACAGCCCAAGTTATGGCTACACCTTC.

The chain uses TRBV4-2 and TRBJ2-3; 10 bases fit TRBD2. The germline gives CDR1 LGHNA, CDR2 YNFKEQ. Unmatched junction bases numbered 5, after V lost 4 bases and J lost 4 bases. This CDR3 is built from 15 residues. CDR3 amino acids: CASSPKRGGSDTQYF. In DNA, the CDR3 is TGTGCCAGCAGCCCGAAGCGGGGGGGGTCAGATACGCAGTATTTT.

V and J are TRBV7-2 and TRBJ1-5; 7 nucleotides align to TRBD1. CDR3 length: 15 residues. The J segment lost 11 bases and the V segment lost 5 bases, leaving 15 bases of the junction unmatched. CDR1 is SGHTA and CDR2 is FQGNSA in the germline V gene. For the CDR3, the DNA is TGTGCCAGCAGCAGGATAGGGGGCGGATTAGAGACCCAGCATTTT. Amino acids: CASSRIGGGLETQHF.